The 3 T cell receptor beta chains in this list originate from one sample, sequenced in a study of T-cell reconstitution after alpha-beta-depleted transplantation in children. Preparation of the TCRbeta library used unique molecular identifiers. TCRdb re-called the PCR reads with MiXCR, one entry per CDR3 protein. The table records around 130,000 distinct CDR3 sequences, roughly 9% of them present only once. The specimen comprised PBMCs, mostly from graft donor cells, sampled 180 days after TCRalphabeta/CD19-depleted stem cell transplant. Receptor source: a girl less than two years old who had a stem cell transplant for combined immunodeficiency, so the T cells may come from the graft donor.

The CDR3 protein is CASSLAPGWQETQYF. In nucleotides, the CDR3 is TGCGCCAGCAGCTTGGCGCCGGGGTGGCAAGAGACCCAGTACTTC. The chain combines TRBV5-1 with TRBJ2-5; D might be TRBD2 (5 bases). Germline CDR1 reads SGHRS; CDR2 reads YFSETQ. V was pared by 0 bases and J by 2 bases, with 11 bases between. The CDR3 extends over 15 amino acids.

This chain joins TRBV5-1 and TRBJ2-3; the match to TRBD1 covers 7 bases. The V segment lost 0 bases and the J segment 6 bases; nucleotides outside the gene matches: 7. Germline-derived CDR1 and CDR2 are SGHRS and YFSETQ. This CDR3 comprises 15 residues. Written as DNA, the CDR3 is TGCGCCAGCAGCTTGGAGGGCAGGGGGACGGATACGCAGTATTTT. It is translated as CASSLEGRGTDTQYF.

The V and J genes are TRBV20-1 and TRBJ2-1; possible D gene TRBD2, 5 bases. The CDR3 is 12 residues long. Trimming removed 2 bases at V and 4 bases at J, with 6 bases between. The germline CDR1 and CDR2 sequences are DFQATT and SNEGSKA (reference sequence). DNA of the CDR3: TGCAGTGCTAGACCGGGGTACAATGAGCAGTTCTTC. It specifies CSARPGYNEQFF.